These 20 T cell receptor beta chains originate from one sample sequenced in a study of blood T cell repertoires in COVID-19 (dated by TCRdb to 2018 to 2020). Library preparation used the immunoSEQ multiplex PCR assay. This is the immuneACCESS table as TCRdb keeps it, with only in-frame sequences that have V and J called. A part of the clones is gone; compared with another copy, unresolved V genes explain less than half, and the rest is unexplained. Recorded for this sample are some 180,000 clones; about 76% of them occurred a single time. The ten top clones hold around 8.9% of the sample. Sequencing was done on a sample of peripheral blood. The receptors come from a woman aged 45-65 years with active or convalescent COVID-19.

This chain connects TRBV4-3 to TRBJ1-2; 7 bases map to TRBD1. The J segment lost 2 bases and the V segment lost 0 bases, leaving 12 bases of the junction unmatched. The CDR3 is 18 amino acids. Germline-derived CDR1 and CDR2 are LGHNA and YSLEER. Here the CDR3 reads CASSQDRPEEGANYGYTF. The CDR3 nucleotides are TGCGCCAGCAGCCAAGATCGTCCGGAAGAGGGGGCCAACTATGGCTACACCTTC.

The gene calls are TRBV18 and TRBJ2-5; unclear D gene. CDR3 length: 13 amino acids. Germline V gene sequence: CDR1 KGHSH, CDR2 LQKENI. Trimming pared 9 bases from V and 0 bases from J, leaving 11 bases between. The CDR3 nucleotides are TGTGCCAGTTTAACAGTTAACCAAGAGACCCAGTACTTC. As protein: CASLTVNQETQYF.

This chain joins TRBV6-5 and TRBJ1-2; 9 bases match TRBD1. The CDR3 is 12 amino acids. The trim removed 7 bases at V and 6 bases at J, leaving 3 bases unmatched. CDR1 is MNHEY, CDR2 SVGAGI, per germline. CDR3 coding DNA: TGTGCCAGCATGAGGACAGGGGATGGCTACACCTTC. Translating it yields CASMRTGDGYTF.

This chain connects TRBV27 to TRBJ1-1; D is unclear. Germline V gene data show CDR1 as MNHEY and CDR2 as SMNVEV (reference sequence). Trimming took off 8 bases at V and 5 bases at J, with 15 bases between the two ends. The CDR3 is made up of 13 amino acids. CDR3 DNA sequence: TGTGCCAGCGCCCTCTCGACGCGGACTGAAGCTTTCTTT. Its translation is CASALSTRTEAFF.

The chain carries TRBV11-3 and TRBJ2-3; 12 positions match TRBD2. Germline CDR1 reads SGHNT; CDR2 reads YENEEA. This CDR3 has 16 amino acids. The J segment lost 3 bases and the V segment lost 4 bases, leaving 5 bases of the junction unmatched. The CDR3 nucleotides read TGTGCCAGCAGCTCCTCTAGCGGGAGGGCAACAGATACGCAGTATTTT. Its translation is CASSSSSGRATDTQYF.

The V and J genes are TRBV2 and TRBJ1-6; D is ambiguous. V lost 6 bases and J lost 5, with 14 bases in between. Germline CDR1 SNHLY, CDR2 FYNNEI. This CDR3 has 15 residues. CDR3: CASRIIQSNNSPLHF. The CDR3 coding sequence is TGTGCCAGCAGGATAATACAGAGTAATAATTCACCCCTCCACTTT. Together with reference TRBV2 and TRBJ1-6, the CDR3 gives the full variable domain: EPEVTQTPSHQVTQMGQEVILRCVPISNHLYFYWYRQILGQKVEFLVSFYNNEISEKSEIFDDQFSVERPDGSNFTLKIRSTKLEDSAMYFCASRIIQSNNSPLHFGNGTRLTVT.

The J gene is TRBJ1-5, the V gene TRBV2; 7 bases align to TRBD1. Trimming took 7 bases from V and 3 from J; bases not matched to a gene: 12. CDR3 length: 16 amino acids. From germline, CDR1 is SNHLY and CDR2 FYNNEI. This CDR3 is CASTASGTALNQPQHF. The CDR3 DNA sequence: TGTGCCAGCACCGCTTCTGGGACAGCCCTCAATCAGCCCCAGCATTTT.

V is TRBV18 and J is TRBJ2-7; 11 positions match TRBD1. Per germline, CDR1 KGHSH and CDR2 LQKENI. The CDR3 sequence is 15 residues long. The V segment lost 1 base and the J segment 5 bases; nucleotides outside the gene matches: 4. The DNA of the CDR3 is TGTGCCAGCTCACCACGGACAGGGGGCATCCACGAGCAGTACTTC. It yields the protein CASSPRTGGIHEQYF.

The genes are TRBV30 and TRBJ1-1, with TRBD1 as a possible D gene (6 bases). The V end was cut by 3 bases, the J end by 3 bases, with 11 bases between. CDR1 GTSNPN and CDR2 SVGIG come from the germline V gene (reference sequence). The CDR3 totals 13 residues. In nucleotides, the CDR3 is TGTGCCTGGAGGAAGGGGGGGGACACTGAAGCTTTCTTT. Its protein is CAWRKGGDTEAFF. The variable domain in full, completed from reference TRBV30 and TRBJ1-1, reads SQTIHQWPATLVQPVGSPLSLECTVEGTSNPNLYWYRQAAGRGLQLLFYSVGIGQISSEVPQNLSASRPQDRQFILSSKKLLLSDSGFYLCAWRKGGDTEAFFGQGTRLTVV.

The chain uses TRBV19 and TRBJ1-1, with a possible D match to TRBD1 (6 bases). Trimming removed 5 bases at V and 1 base at J, with 11 bases between. Germline V gives CDR1 LNHDA, CDR2 SQIVND (reference sequence). There are 14 residues in the CDR3. The CDR3 reads CASSAQTGNTEAFF. The CDR3 DNA follows: TGTGCCAGTAGTGCGCAGACAGGGAACACTGAAGCTTTCTTT. The complete variable domain, with remaining parts taken from reference TRBV19 and TRBJ1-1, reads DGGITQSPKYLFRKEGQNVTLSCEQNLNHDAMYWYRQDPGQGLRLIYYSQIVNDFQKGDIAEGYSVSREKKESFPLTVTSAQKNPTAFYLCASSAQTGNTEAFFGQGTRLTVV.

This clone was found once. The chain uses TRBV5-1 and TRBJ2-4; tentatively, D is TRBD2 (6 bases). V was pared by 4 bases and J by 0 bases, with 11 bases between. This CDR3 region has 15 residues. Germline-derived CDR1 and CDR2 are SGHRS and YFSETQ. CDR3 sequence (DNA): TGCGCCAGCAGCCCGGGACTGTTAGCCAAAAACATTCAGTACTTC. This gives the protein CASSPGLLAKNIQYF.

V gene TRBV7-2 combines with J gene TRBJ1-2, with 8 bases aligning to TRBD1. CDR1 SGHTA and CDR2 FQGNSA come from the germline V gene. This CDR3 is 14 amino acids long. J lost 3 bases, V lost 2 bases, and 2 bases had no gene match. The DNA for the CDR3 is TGTGCCAGCAGCTTACAACAGGGGGACTATGGCTACACCTTC. Translated, it gives CASSLQQGDYGYTF.

This clone appeared a few times. The J gene is TRBJ1-1, the V gene TRBV6-5; TRBD1 might be the D (6 bases). Trimming took off 3 bases at V and 8 bases at J, with 16 bases between the two ends. This CDR3 has 14 residues. Germline loops: CDR1 MNHEY, CDR2 SVGAGI. The CDR3 loop is CASSYSTGYPEAFF. CDR3 sequence (DNA): TGTGCCAGCAGTTATTCTACAGGGTACCCCGAAGCTTTCTTT.

This clone was seen a few times. The genes are TRBV6-5 and TRBJ1-2, with D perhaps TRBD1 (6 bases). The CDR3 contains 16 residues. Trimming left V 4 bases short and J 5 bases short, with 20 bases between. CDR1 and CDR2 from the germline V gene are MNHEY and SVGAGI. CDR3 loop: CASSSGPGGGMYGYTF. The CDR3 region has the DNA TGTGCCAGCAGTTCAGGCCCTGGGGGCGGAATGTATGGCTACACCTTC.

The chain recombines TRBV7-2 with TRBJ1-6; 7 nucleotides agree with TRBD1. Germline CDR1 and CDR2: SGHTA and FQGNSA. With V trimmed by 5 bases and J by 7 bases, 11 bases remained unmatched. This CDR3 contains 16 residues. The CDR3 spells CASSPQRQGRNSPLHF. CDR3 DNA: TGTGCCAGCAGCCCGCAAAGACAGGGACGGAATTCACCCCTCCACTTT.

The chain has TRBV29-1 and TRBJ1-1; 8 bases fit TRBD1. CDR1 and CDR2 (germline): SQVTM, ANQGSEA. The CDR3 sequence is 12 residues long. The V and J ends lost 7 bases and 5 bases, in that order; junction bases with no gene match: 6. The CDR3 is CSGGQGRTEAFF. CDR3 coding DNA: TGCAGCGGCGGACAGGGTCGAACTGAAGCTTTCTTT. Full variable domain (remainder filled in from reference TRBV29-1 and TRBJ1-1): SAVISQKPSRDICQRGTSLTIQCQVDSQVTMMFWYRQQPGQSLTLIATANQGSEATYESGFVIDKFPISRPNLTFSTLTVSNMSPEDSSIYLCSGGQGRTEAFFGQGTRLTVV.

The chain links TRBV28 to TRBJ1-5; D is possibly TRBD1 (6 bases). The V and J ends lost 6 bases and 7 bases respectively, with 16 bases between them. The germline V gene has CDR1 MDHEN and CDR2 SYDVKM. The CDR3 loop spans 14 amino acids. The CDR3 protein is CASSQTGREQPQHF. In nucleotides, the CDR3 is TGTGCCAGCAGCCAAACAGGGAGGGAGCAGCCCCAGCATTTT. Full variable domain (rest looked up from reference TRBV28 and TRBJ1-5): DVKVTQSSRYLVKRTGEKVFLECVQDMDHENMFWYRQDPGLGLRLIYFSYDVKMKEKGDIPEGYSVSREKKERFSLILESASTNQTSMYLCASSQTGREQPQHFGDGTRLSIL.

The chain recombines TRBV19 with TRBJ2-3, with TRBD1 identical over 7 bases. This CDR3 is 15 amino acids long. Per the germline V gene, CDR1 is LNHDA and CDR2 is SQIVND (reference sequence). Germline trimming cut 6 bases from V and 2 bases from J; bases unmatched to any gene: 8. DNA for the CDR3: TGTGCCAGTAGAAGACAGGGATCGACCACAGATACGCAGTATTTT. Translated, it gives CASRRQGSTTDTQYF.

The rearrangement links TRBV2 to TRBJ1-5; D possibly corresponds to TRBD1 (6 bases). V was cut by 4 bases and J by 2 bases, with 12 bases left in between. The CDR3 spans 15 residues. Per the germline V gene, CDR1 is SNHLY and CDR2 is FYNNEI. The chain's CDR3 is CASSVRGAGNQPQHF. For the CDR3, the DNA is TGTGCCAGCAGTGTTCGGGGGGCTGGCAATCAGCCCCAGCATTTT.

A few counts support this clone. The V gene is TRBV30, the J gene TRBJ1-1; D uncertain. Trimming removed 2 bases at V and 8 bases at J, with 9 bases between. In germline, CDR1 is GTSNPN, CDR2 SVGIG (reference sequence). This CDR3 contains 11 residues. This chain's CDR3 is CAWSRGPEAFF. The CDR3 region has the DNA TGTGCCTGGAGTCGAGGGCCCGAAGCTTTCTTT.